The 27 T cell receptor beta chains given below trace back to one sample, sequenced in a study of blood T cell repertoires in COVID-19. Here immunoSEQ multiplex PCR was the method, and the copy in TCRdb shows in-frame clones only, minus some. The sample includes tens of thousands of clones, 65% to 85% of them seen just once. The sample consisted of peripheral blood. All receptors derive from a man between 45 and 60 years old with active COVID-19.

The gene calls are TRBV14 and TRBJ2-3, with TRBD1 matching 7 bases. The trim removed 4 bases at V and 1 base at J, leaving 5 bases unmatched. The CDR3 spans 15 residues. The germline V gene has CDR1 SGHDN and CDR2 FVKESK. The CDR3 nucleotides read TGTGCCAGCAGCCCCTCGGGACAGCGCACAGATACGCAGTATTTT. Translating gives CASSPSGQRTDTQYF.

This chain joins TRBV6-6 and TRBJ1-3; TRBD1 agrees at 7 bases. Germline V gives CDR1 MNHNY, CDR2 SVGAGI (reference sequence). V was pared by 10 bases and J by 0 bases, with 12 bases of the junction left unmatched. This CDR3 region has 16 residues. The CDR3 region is CATTLTGAYSGNTIYF. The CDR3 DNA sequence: TGTGCCACCACCCTTACAGGGGCCTACTCTGGAAACACCATATATTTT.

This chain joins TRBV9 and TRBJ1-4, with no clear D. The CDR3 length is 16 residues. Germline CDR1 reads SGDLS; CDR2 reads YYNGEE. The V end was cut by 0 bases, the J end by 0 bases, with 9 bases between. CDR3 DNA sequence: TGTGCCAGCAGCGTAGCCCCGACAACAACTAATGAAAAACTGTTTTTT. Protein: CASSVAPTTTNEKLFF.

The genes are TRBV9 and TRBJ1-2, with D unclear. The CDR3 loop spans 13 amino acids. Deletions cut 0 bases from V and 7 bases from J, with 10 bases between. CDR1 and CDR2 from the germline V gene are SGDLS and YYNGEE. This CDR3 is CASSVAGEGGYTF. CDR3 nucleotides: TGTGCCAGCAGCGTAGCTGGGGAGGGTGGCTACACCTTC.

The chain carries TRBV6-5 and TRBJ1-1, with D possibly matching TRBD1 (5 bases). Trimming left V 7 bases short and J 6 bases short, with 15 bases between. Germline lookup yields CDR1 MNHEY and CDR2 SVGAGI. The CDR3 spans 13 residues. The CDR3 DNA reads TGTGCCAGCACCCGACCTGGGGGGGCTGAAGCTTTCTTT. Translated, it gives CASTRPGGAEAFF.

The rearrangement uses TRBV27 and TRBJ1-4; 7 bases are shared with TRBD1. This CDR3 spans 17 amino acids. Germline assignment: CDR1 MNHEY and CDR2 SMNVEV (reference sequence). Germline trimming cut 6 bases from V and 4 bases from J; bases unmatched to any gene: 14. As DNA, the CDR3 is TGTGCCAGCAGACGCTTGAGGGACAGCAACTATAATGAAAAACTGTTTTTT. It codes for CASRRLRDSNYNEKLFF.

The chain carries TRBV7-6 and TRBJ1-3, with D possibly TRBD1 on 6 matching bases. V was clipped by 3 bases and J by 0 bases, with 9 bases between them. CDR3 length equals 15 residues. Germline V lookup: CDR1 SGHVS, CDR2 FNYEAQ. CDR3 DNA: TGTGCCAGCAGCTTGGACAGATACTCTGGAAACACCATATATTTT. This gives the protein CASSLDRYSGNTIYF.

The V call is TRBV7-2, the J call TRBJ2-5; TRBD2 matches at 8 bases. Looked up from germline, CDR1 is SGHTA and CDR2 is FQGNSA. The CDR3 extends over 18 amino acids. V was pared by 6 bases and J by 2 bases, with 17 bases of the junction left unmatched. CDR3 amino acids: CASRGREAGARGQETQYF. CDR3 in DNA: TGTGCCAGCAGGGGAAGGGAAGCGGGAGCTAGGGGACAAGAGACCCAGTACTTC.

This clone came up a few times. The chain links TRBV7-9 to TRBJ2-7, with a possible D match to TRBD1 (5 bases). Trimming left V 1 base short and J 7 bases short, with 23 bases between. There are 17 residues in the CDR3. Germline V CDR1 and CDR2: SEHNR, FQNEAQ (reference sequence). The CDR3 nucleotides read TGTGCCAGCAGCTTAGGACGACAGAATTCATTCCCGTGGGAGCAGTACTTC. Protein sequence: CASSLGRQNSFPWEQYF.

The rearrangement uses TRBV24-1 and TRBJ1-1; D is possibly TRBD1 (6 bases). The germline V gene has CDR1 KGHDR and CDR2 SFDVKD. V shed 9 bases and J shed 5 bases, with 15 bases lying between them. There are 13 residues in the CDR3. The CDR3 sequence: CATCAGDWTEAFF. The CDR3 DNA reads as TGTGCCACCTGCGCAGGGGATTGGACTGAAGCTTTCTTT.

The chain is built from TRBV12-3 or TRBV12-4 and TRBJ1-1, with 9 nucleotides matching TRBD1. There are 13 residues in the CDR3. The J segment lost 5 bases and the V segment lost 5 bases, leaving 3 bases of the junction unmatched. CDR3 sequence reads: CASSRDRATEAFF. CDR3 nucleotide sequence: TGTGCCAGCAGTAGGGACAGGGCGACTGAAGCTTTCTTT.

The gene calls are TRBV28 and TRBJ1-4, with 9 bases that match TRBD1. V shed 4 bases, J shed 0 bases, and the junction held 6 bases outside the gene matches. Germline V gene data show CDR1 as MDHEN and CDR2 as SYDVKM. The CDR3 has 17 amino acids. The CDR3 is CASSSPGTGTTNEKLFF. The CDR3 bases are TGTGCCAGCAGTTCCCCCGGGACAGGGACAACTAATGAAAAACTGTTTTTT.

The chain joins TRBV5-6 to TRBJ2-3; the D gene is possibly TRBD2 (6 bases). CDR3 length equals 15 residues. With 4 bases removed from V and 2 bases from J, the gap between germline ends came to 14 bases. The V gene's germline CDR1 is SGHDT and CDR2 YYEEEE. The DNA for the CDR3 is TGTGCCAGCAGCCTCCTCCGGGGGTACACAGATACGCAGTATTTT. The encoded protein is CASSLLRGYTDTQYF.

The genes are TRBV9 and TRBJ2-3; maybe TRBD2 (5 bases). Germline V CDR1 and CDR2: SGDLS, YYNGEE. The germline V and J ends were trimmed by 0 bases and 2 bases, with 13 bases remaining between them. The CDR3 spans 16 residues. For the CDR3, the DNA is TGTGCCAGCAGCGTAGATCAAGCGGTGAACACAGATACGCAGTATTTT. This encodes CASSVDQAVNTDTQYF.

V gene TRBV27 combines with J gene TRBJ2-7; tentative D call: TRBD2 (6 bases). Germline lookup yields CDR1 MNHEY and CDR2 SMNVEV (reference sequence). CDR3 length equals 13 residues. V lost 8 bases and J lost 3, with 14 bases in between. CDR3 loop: CASGGTGDYEQYF. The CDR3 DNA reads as TGTGCCAGCGGAGGCACGGGGGACTACGAGCAGTACTTC.

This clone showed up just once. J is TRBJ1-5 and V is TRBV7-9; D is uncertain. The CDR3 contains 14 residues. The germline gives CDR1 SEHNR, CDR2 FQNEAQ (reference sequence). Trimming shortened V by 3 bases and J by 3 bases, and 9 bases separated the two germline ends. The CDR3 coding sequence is TGTGCCAGCAGCTTTAACAGTCCCAATCAGCCCCAGCATTTT. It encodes CASSFNSPNQPQHF.

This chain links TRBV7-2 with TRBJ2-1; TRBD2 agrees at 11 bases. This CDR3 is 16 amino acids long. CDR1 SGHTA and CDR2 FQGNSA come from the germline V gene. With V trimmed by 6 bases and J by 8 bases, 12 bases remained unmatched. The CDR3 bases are TGTGCCAGCAGGCTACTCCCGGGACTAGCGGCCGATGAGCAGTTCTTC. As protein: CASRLLPGLAADEQFF.

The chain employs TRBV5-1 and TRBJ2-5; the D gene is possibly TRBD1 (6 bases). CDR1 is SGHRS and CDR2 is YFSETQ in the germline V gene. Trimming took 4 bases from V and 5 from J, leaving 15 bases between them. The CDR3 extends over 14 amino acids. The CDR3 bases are TGCGCCAGCAGCGGCACAGGGTTGCGGGAGACCCAGTACTTC. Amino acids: CASSGTGLRETQYF.

This CDR3 is CASSQAGVQETQYF. The CDR3 DNA is TGTGCCAGCAGCCAAGCCGGTGTCCAAGAGACCCAGTACTTC. The chain links TRBV3-1 (or the pseudogene TRBV3-2) to TRBJ2-5; D unresolved. Looked up from germline, CDR1 is LGHDT and CDR2 is YNNKEL (reference sequence). This CDR3 comprises 14 residues. Trimming stripped 1 base from V and 1 base from J, with 7 bases between.

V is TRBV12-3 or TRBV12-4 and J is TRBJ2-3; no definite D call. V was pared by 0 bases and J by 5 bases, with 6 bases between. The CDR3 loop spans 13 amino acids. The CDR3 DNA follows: TGTGCCAGCAGTTTAGCGCGGAGAGATACGCAGTATTTT. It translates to CASSLARRDTQYF.

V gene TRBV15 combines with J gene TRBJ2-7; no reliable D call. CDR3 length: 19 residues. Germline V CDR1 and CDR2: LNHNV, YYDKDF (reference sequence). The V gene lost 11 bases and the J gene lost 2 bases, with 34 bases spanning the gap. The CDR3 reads CAPYIAMVYFDSVTYEQYF. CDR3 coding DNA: TGTGCCCCCTATATAGCCATGGTTTATTTTGATTCCGTAACCTACGAGCAGTACTTC.

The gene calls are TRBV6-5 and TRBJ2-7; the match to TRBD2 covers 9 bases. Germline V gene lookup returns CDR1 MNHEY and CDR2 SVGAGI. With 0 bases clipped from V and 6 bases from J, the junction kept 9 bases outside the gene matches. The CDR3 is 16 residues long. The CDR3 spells CASSYSAWREGLEQYF. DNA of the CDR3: TGTGCCAGCAGTTACTCGGCGTGGCGGGAGGGCCTCGAGCAGTACTTC.

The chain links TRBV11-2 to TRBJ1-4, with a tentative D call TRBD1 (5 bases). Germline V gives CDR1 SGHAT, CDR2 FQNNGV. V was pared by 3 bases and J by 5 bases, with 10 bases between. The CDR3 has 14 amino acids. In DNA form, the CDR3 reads TGTGCCAGCAGCTTCGGGGCGGGGAATGAAAAACTGTTTTTT. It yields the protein CASSFGAGNEKLFF.

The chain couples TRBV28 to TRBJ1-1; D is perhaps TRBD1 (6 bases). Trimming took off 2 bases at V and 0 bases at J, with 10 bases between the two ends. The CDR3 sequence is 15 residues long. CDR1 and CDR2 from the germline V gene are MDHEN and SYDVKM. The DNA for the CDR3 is TGTGCCAGCAGTTTAGGCACAGGGATGAACACTGAAGCTTTCTTT. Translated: CASSLGTGMNTEAFF.

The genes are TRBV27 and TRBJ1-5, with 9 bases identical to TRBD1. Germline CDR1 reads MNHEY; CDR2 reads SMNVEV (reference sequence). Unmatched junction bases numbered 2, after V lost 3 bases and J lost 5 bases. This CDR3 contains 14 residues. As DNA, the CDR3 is TGTGCCAGCAGTTTCGGGACAGGGTATCAGCCCCAGCATTTT. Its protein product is CASSFGTGYQPQHF.

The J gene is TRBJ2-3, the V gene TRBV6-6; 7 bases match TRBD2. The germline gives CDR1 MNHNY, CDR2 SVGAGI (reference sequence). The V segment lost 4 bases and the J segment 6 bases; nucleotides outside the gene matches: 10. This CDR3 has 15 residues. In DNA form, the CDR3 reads TGTGCCAGCAGTTCTCAGGCGGGGGAAGGGGATACGCAGTATTTT. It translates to CASSSQAGEGDTQYF.

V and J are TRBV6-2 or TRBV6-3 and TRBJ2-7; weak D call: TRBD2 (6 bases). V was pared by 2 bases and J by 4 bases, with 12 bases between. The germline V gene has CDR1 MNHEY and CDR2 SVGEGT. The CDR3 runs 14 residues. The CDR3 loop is CASSYGGTLYEQYF. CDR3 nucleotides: TGTGCCAGCAGTTACGGCGGGACCCTATACGAGCAGTACTTC.